This is a list of T cell receptor beta chains from one sample in a study of molecular identifiers for immune sequencing clone quantification. TCRdb re-derived calls from the PCR reads in MiXCR, one entry per CDR3 protein. The table includes 460,000 or so distinct CDR3 sequences, about 26% detected once. Material: naive CD8+ T cells from blood, with Jurkat cell RNA spiked in. The receptors stem from a human donor in good health. Some libraries in this study had Jurkat cell RNA spiked in. Each CDR3 is given with its conserved first and last residue. The D gene is left open where the match is weak. Clone size is stated in some rows and not others, as once, few, many or a class when expanded.

j_call d_call v_call clone_size cdr3_nt cdr3_aa
TRBJ1-5 . TRBV20-1 many TGCAGTGCTAGTGATGTCCAGGGCAATCAGCCCCAGCATTTT CSASDVQGNQPQHF
TRBJ2-3 . TRBV27 many TGTGCCAGCAGTTTATTGGGCGGCACAGATACGCAGTATTTT CASSLLGGTDTQYF
TRBJ2-3 TRBD2 TRBV11-2 . TGTGCCAGCAGCTTAGAGTGGCGGGAGGTCACAGATACGCAGTATTTT CASSLEWREVTDTQYF
TRBJ2-3 . TRBV27 few TGTGCCAGCACCGATCGGGCGTACACAGATACGCAGTATTTT CASTDRAYTDTQYF
TRBJ2-5 . TRBV12-3/TRBV12-4 few TGTGCCAGCAGTCCCTCCGGGCTAGCGAGAGAGACCCAGTACTTC CASSPSGLARETQYF
TRBJ2-5 TRBD1 TRBV12-3/TRBV12-4 many TGTGCCAGCAGGTTGGGGGACAGGGTCGATGAGACCCAGTACTTC CASRLGDRVDETQYF
TRBJ2-5 TRBD1 TRBV29-1 few TGCAGCGTCCTCACCGGGACAGGGGTAGTGCACTTC CSVLTGTGVVHF
TRBJ1-1 TRBD1 TRBV20-1 . TGCAGTGCTCTGACAGGGGCGGACACTGAAGCTTTCTTT CSALTGADTEAFF
TRBJ2-3 . TRBV29-1 many TGCAGCGTTGAAGGCCAGGGAACAGATACGCAGTATTTT CSVEGQGTDTQYF
TRBJ1-6 . TRBV5-5 few TGTGCCAGCAGCTTTTGGGGCAACAATTCACCCCTCCACTTT CASSFWGNNSPLHF
TRBJ1-5 TRBD1 TRBV5-1 many TGTGCCAGCAGTCTTGGACAGGGGAGCCAGCCCCAGCATTTT CASSLGQGSQPQHF
TRBJ1-1 . TRBV19 few TGTGCCAGTAGTATTGCAGTGAACACTGAAGCTTTCTTT CASSIAVNTEAFF
TRBJ2-1 . TRBV6-2/TRBV6-3 . TGTGCCAGCAGTTACTCGGCAGCTTACAATGAGCAGTTCTTC CASSYSAAYNEQFF
TRBJ2-3 . TRBV9 many TGTGCCAGCAGCGCAAGGGCAGATACGCAGTATTTT CASSARADTQYF
TRBJ2-5 TRBD2 TRBV13 few TGTGCCAGCAGCTTAGAGGCTAGCGGGGGGCAAGAGACCCAGTACTTC CASSLEASGGQETQYF
TRBJ2-7 . TRBV27 once TGTGCCAGCAGTGAGGCGCAGCAGCACTACGAGCAGTACTTC CASSEAQQHYEQYF
TRBJ2-7 . TRBV21-1 . TGTGCCAGCAGCAAAGGTACAGGTAACTACGAGCAGTACTTC CASSKGTGNYEQYF
TRBJ2-7 . TRBV4-3 . TGCGCCAGCAGCCAAGGTTGGGGGCGGTGCGAGCAGTACTTC CASSQGWGRCEQYF
TRBJ2-7 . TRBV20-1 . TGCAGTGCTTCAGAGGTCGGGAACTCCTACGAGCAGTACTTC CSASEVGNSYEQYF
TRBJ1-5 TRBD1 TRBV27 few TGTGCCAGCAGCCACGACAGGGGCTCTCAGCCCCAGCATTTT CASSHDRGSQPQHF
TRBJ2-7 . TRBV20-1 . TGCAGTGCTGCCGGTACACAGTCCTACGAGCAGTACTTC CSAAGTQSYEQYF
TRBJ2-3 TRBD2 TRBV6-5 few TGTGCCAGCAGTCCCCGGTCGGGACTAGGTGTAGATACGCAGTATTTT CASSPRSGLGVDTQYF
TRBJ1-1 . TRBV20-1 few TGCAGTGCTAGTTCTTTGAACACTGAAGCTTTCTTT CSASSLNTEAFF
TRBJ1-1 . TRBV6-2/TRBV6-3 . TGTGCCAGCAGTTACGAGGTGCCCCCCGGGGATGACGGGGACAACACTGAAGCTTTCTTT CASSYEVPPGDDGDNTEAFF
TRBJ2-3 . TRBV7-9 many TGTGCCAGCCTCACAGATACGCAGTATTTT CASLTDTQYF
TRBJ1-6 TRBD1 TRBV19 few TGTGCCACCGAGATTGGGACAGGGGGTTCACCCCTCCACTTT CATEIGTGGSPLHF
TRBJ1-5 TRBD1 TRBV19 few TGTGCCAGTAGTGACCCCGACAGGGGGAATAATCAGCCCCAGCATTTT CASSDPDRGNNQPQHF
TRBJ1-2 . TRBV2 . TGTGCCAGCAGTCCAGCAGGAGGTTTTAGCTATGGCTACACCTTC CASSPAGGFSYGYTF
TRBJ1-5 . TRBV27 few TGTGCCAGCAGTTTGTCAGGGATAAATCAGCCCCAGCATTTT CASSLSGINQPQHF
TRBJ2-7 . TRBV14 . TGTGCCAGCAGCCAAGGGATGGGATCCTTTTACGAGCAGTACTTC CASSQGMGSFYEQYF
TRBJ2-2 . TRBV9 . TGTGCCAGCACGGGGGGACAGGTATCGGGCGGGGCCGGGGAGCTGTTTTTT CASTGGQVSGGAGELFF
TRBJ1-1 . TRBV5-6 . TGTGCCAGCAGCTTGTCCTGGGGGGGGCCGAACACTGAAGCTTTCTTT CASSLSWGGPNTEAFF
TRBJ2-2 . TRBV9 . TGTGCCAGCAGCGTAGCTACTTCGGAGGCCGGGGAGCTGTTTTTT CASSVATSEAGELFF
TRBJ2-2 . TRBV7-8 . TGTGCCAGCAGCTTAGGACCCTCGAGGGCCGGGGAGCTGTTTTTT CASSLGPSRAGELFF
TRBJ2-1 . TRBV20-1 . TGCAGTGCTAGGATGGCCCTCGAAAGACGCTCCTACACTGAGCAGTTCTTC CSARMALERRSYTEQFF
TRBJ1-4 . TRBV14 . TGTGCCAGCAGCCAACGTGTTGACAGGTCGGAACTGTTTTTT CASSQRVDRSELFF
TRBJ2-7 TRBD1 TRBV10-3 . TGTGCCATCAGTATAGGGACAGGGGGCGACGAGCAGTACTTC CAISIGTGGDEQYF
TRBJ1-2 . TRBV18 . TGTGCCAGCTCACCAAGCGGGGAGCGTGGCTACACCTTC CASSPSGERGYTF
TRBJ1-5 . TRBV13 . TGTGCCAGCAGCTTAGGAGAGGAACAGCCCCAGCATTTT CASSLGEEQPQHF
TRBJ2-3 . TRBV12-3/TRBV12-4 . TGTGCCAGCAGTTTAGTGGGTAGAACAGACGCCACAGAAGGAGTAGATACGCAGTATTTT CASSLVGRTDATEGVDTQYF
TRBJ1-5 . TRBV20-1 . TGCAGTGCTGGCTCAGGGTTCAGCAATCAGCCCCAGCATTTT CSAGSGFSNQPQHF
TRBJ2-3 . TRBV4-3 . TGCGCCAGCAGCCGGTGGGCCAGGGATCGGGCAGATACGCAGTATTTT CASSRWARDRADTQYF
TRBJ2-3 TRBD1 TRBV5-5 many TGTGCCAGCAGCTTGGGACAGGGGGCAGGAGATACGCAGTATTTT CASSLGQGAGDTQYF
TRBJ2-7 TRBD2 TRBV30 few TGTGCCTGGAGTGATGGTTGGGGGGGAAGCTCCTACGAGCAGTACTTC CAWSDGWGGSSYEQYF
TRBJ1-1 . TRBV7-3 few TGTGCCAGCAGCCCTATTGGGGGGGGCGGCACTGAAGCTTTCTTT CASSPIGGGGTEAFF
TRBJ2-7 . TRBV4-2 few TGTGCCAGCAGCCAAGTCTACAGCGGTCTTACCGGCGAGCAGTACTTC CASSQVYSGLTGEQYF
TRBJ2-3 . TRBV3-1 . TGTGCCAGCAGCCTCAGACAGGGAGGGACAGATACGCAGTATTTT CASSLRQGGTDTQYF
TRBJ2-1 . TRBV19 . TGTGCCAGTAGTATATCTACAGGGCACAATGAGCAGTTCTTC CASSISTGHNEQFF
TRBJ2-7 TRBD1 TRBV27 few TGTGCCAGCAGTCAAGGACAGGGCTGGGACGAGCAGTACTTC CASSQGQGWDEQYF
TRBJ2-7 . TRBV5-8 . TGTGCCAGCAGCCAGCGACAGGTTGGTCATGCGTGGGAGCAGTACTTC CASSQRQVGHAWEQYF
TRBJ2-7 . TRBV5-8 few TGTGCCAGCAGCCAAACAGGTCCTCTCTACGAGCAGTACTTC CASSQTGPLYEQYF
TRBJ2-1 . TRBV28 many TGTGCCAGCAGTTTTCGCGGGGCTAGCGCGGGCGAGCAGTTCTTC CASSFRGASAGEQFF
TRBJ2-5 . TRBV3-1 . TGTGCCAGCAGCCACAGGGACACAAAAGAGACCCAGTACTTC CASSHRDTKETQYF
TRBJ1-5 . TRBV5-6 few TGTGCCAGCAGCTTGTGGGGCAGGGTTAATCAGCCCCAGCATTTT CASSLWGRVNQPQHF
TRBJ1-5 . TRBV3-1 many TGTGCCAGCAGCCGGCAGTTAAGGACCCAGCATTTT CASSRQLRTQHF
TRBJ2-3 . TRBV29-1 many TGCAGCGTTGAGGGCCTTCCGGATACGCAGTATTTT CSVEGLPDTQYF
TRBJ2-3 . TRBV20-1 . TGCAGTGCTCCCAGGGGAAGCACAGATACGCAGTATTTT CSAPRGSTDTQYF
TRBJ1-3 . TRBV30 few TGTGCCTATCATGACGGATTCTCTGGAAACACCATATATTTT CAYHDGFSGNTIYF
TRBJ2-7 . TRBV7-6 many TGTGCCAGCAGCTTACAACCCGAGGACGAGCAGTACTTC CASSLQPEDEQYF
TRBJ2-3 . TRBV20-1 few TGCAGTGCCCGGAAGGGCTCTGCTAGCACAGATACGCAGTATTTT CSARKGSASTDTQYF